The sequence of this TCR beta chain was determined in a study of cytomegalovirus exposure and HLA in healthy donors (dated by TCRdb to about 2017). In the study overall: An earlier analysis of approximately 640 of the donors reported 250 to 300 Gb of sequence data and more than 90 million unique TCR beta sequences from 190 million or so T cells. An early release covering roughly 580 HLA-typed donors comprised about 300 gigabases of sequencing data and roughly 86 million unique TCR sequences. Of the 398 genotyped donors, 81% fell in the genetic ancestry cluster associated with self-reported Caucasian donors. The aim of the study was to test whether cataloging public T cell receptors could identify signatures of past pathogen exposure. The study profiled the T cell repertoires of 666 subjects by immunosequencing and related them to cytomegalovirus serostatus. Along with the approximately 700-subject first cohort, a separate validation cohort of 120 different subjects was used. The study combined high-throughput TCR immunosequencing, statistical association of individual TCRs with disease status, and machine learning to predict cytomegalovirus infection status. To study patterns of TCR occurrence, a later analysis re-analyzed previously published TCR beta repertoires from just over 650 donors and added high-resolution HLA genotyping. In the later analysis, no new phenotypic data were used to find candidate immune exposures; instead, reliance was placed on TCR beta sequences and their occurrence across donors. An earlier analysis of several hundred of the donors applied high-throughput TCR beta sequencing to assess whether each TCR beta V gene segment acted as functional or pseudogenic. Donor age, sex, ethnicity and CMV serostatus were compiled alongside the repertoire data. A later genetic analysis took genome-wide SNP genotypes for about 55% of the 666 donors and used that subset as a discovery cohort. All discovery cohort repertoires had been generated using a single sequencing platform. HLA typing covered class I and class II loci at four-digit resolution. Typing coverage varied by locus: roughly 629-630 donors for A, B, C, DRB1 and DQB1; approximately 500 for DQA1; 600 to 610 for DPA1; 450 to 480 for DPB1. Five DR-DQ haplotypes were handled as single units for association and clustering because linkage in the cohort was strong. Among roughly 400 genotyped donors of the cohort, an average of around 250,000 unique TCR beta nucleotide sequences was sequenced per donor, of which about 18% were non-productive.

The CDR3 measures 14 amino acids from cysteine to phenylalanine. This entry keeps only the CDR3 DNA: 42 bases, framed from base 1. V gives up 6 bases and J gives up 5 bases, and the segment between their germline ends measures 14 bases. The germline V gene provides CDR1 MNHNS and CDR2 SASEGT. The cohort comprised hundreds of healthy bone marrow donors. At the time of sampling, every cohort member was nominally healthy, though immune exposures that went unrecorded were likely present. The donor was CMV seropositive and belonged to the group of about 290 seropositive cohort members. A peripheral blood sample was provided by each donor, and peripheral blood mononuclear cells were used for TCR beta sequencing. The Qiagen DNeasy Blood Extraction Kit was used to extract genomic DNA from the blood cell samples. A word on this clone: There is no known antigen for this receptor. The sample holds no much larger clone one base away, and base qualities are not on file.

Libraries were prepared through the immunoSEQ multiplex PCR assay. For the multiplex PCR, a mixture combining 60 forward primers for TCR Vbeta segments and 13 reverse primers for TCR Jbeta segments was used. The CDR3 region of rearranged TCR beta genes was amplified from genomic DNA with a multiplex PCR assay. The Illumina HiSeq System was used to sequence the amplified TCR beta libraries as 87-base-pair reads. The authors processed their data as follows. In a later analysis, roughly 80 million unique TCR beta chains were counted across the roughly 610 repertoires, and roughly 10 million of these chains were shared by at least two donors. Raw reads were error-corrected and collapsed into unique sequences with a nearest-neighbor algorithm that merged closely related sequences to remove PCR and sequencing errors. CDR3 sequences were aligned to IMGT reference sequences to assign V, D and J gene segments. For a sequence to be retained, a match of at least six nucleotides to both a V gene segment and a J gene segment was required. A rearrangement counted as productive if the CDR3 had no stop codons and remained in frame with V and J, and every other rearrangement counted as non-productive. CDR3 was defined according to IMGT convention as the region running from the second conserved V-encoded cysteine to the conserved J-encoded phenylalanine. The earlier analysis of 450 to 750 of the donors excluded any sequence lacking an unambiguous match to a single V gene segment. An earlier analysis of a few hundred of the donors classified V segments as functional when productive rearrangements were above 56.7% and as segregating when the standard deviation between donors was above 5%. A statistical classification framework was built to diagnose cytomegalovirus status from the catalog of TCR beta chain sequences. In a later analysis, TCR nucleotide sequences were compared against IMGT/GENE-DB human TR gene sequences so that V and J genes could be assigned. In a later analysis, CDR3 sequences and most-parsimonious VDJ recombination scenarios were assigned using the TCRdist pipeline. In a later analysis, each TCR beta chain was defined by its CDR3 amino acid sequence together with its V-gene family, and reads lacking a unique V-gene family were excluded. A later analysis removed 500 to 650 highly shared, low-generation-probability nucleotide sequences to deal with suspected cross-contamination and a sequencing artifact. In a later analysis, a clonal expansion index for each public chain was calculated from normalized within-repertoire ranks of inferred template counts. In a later analysis, generation probabilities were computed using a VDJ recombination model fitted to out-of-frame rearrangements, and the results were checked against IGoR. In a later analysis, TCR-TCR, TCR-HLA and TCR-CMV co-occurrence was scored with hypergeometric tests, and a repertoire-size bias correction was applied to TCR pairs. A later analysis estimated false discovery rates by permuting HLA or CMV assignments 20 times. In a later analysis, co-occurring TCRs were grouped with DBSCAN, and TCRdist sequence similarity was added when clustering was performed within HLA-allele-positive subsets. Repertoires with fewer than 30,000 or more than 120,000 public chains, plus five repertoires with anomalous nucleotide sharing, were excluded from co-occurrence clustering. Held by TCRdb, this immuneACCESS table contains in-frame sequences only and omits some clones. Under half of the omission traces to an unresolved V gene where checked; the cause of the rest is unknown. V and J calls and clone size are as listed in that table; D and trimming were resolved from the DNA. This sample comprises some 250,000 clones, around 76% of them detected only once. The top ten clones comprise roughly 5% of the sample.

What the study reported, not specific to this receptor: In a later analysis, HLA-associated TCR beta chains were found to be more clonally expanded and to have lower generation probabilities than equally common non-associated chains. In vitro tests confirmed that a few of the cytomegalovirus-associated TCR beta chains recognize cytomegalovirus antigens. Over 15 rarely observed V segments, including chromosome 9 orphons, were excluded from the earlier analysis of just under 600 of the donors because counts were too low. Correlated functional status among segregating V segments might reflect linkage disequilibrium, but an unknown experimental factor could not be ruled out. Because some donors lacked HLA typing at each locus, the association tests relied only on the typed subset. Specific HLA alleles were associated with 16,951 TCR beta sequences at a false discovery rate of 0.05 in a later analysis. A further reported finding was that TCR beta sequences accurately predicted the HLA-A and HLA-B alleles for most subjects in the first cohort. The classifier was reported to diagnose cytomegalovirus status with high specificity and sensitivity in both the original and validation cohorts. The sequencing pipeline was judged likely to have produced a cluster of highly shared sequence variants as a technical artifact. In a later analysis, several top co-occurrence clusters were reported to appear linked to parvovirus B19, influenza, CMV and Epstein-Barr virus. The authors suggested that the approach could potentially be generalized to other disease states and immunological phenotypes. In an earlier analysis of some 550 of the donors, most TCR beta V segments were observed in productive rearrangements about 87% or about 30% of the time, broadly matching IMGT annotations. Compared with the approximately 720-donor mean, donors in an Asian-associated ancestry cluster had fewer N-insertions in productive TCRs, according to a later genetic analysis. Sequencing depth was assumed to be roughly uniform across donors in the presence/absence analyses, though that assumption may not hold. Some IMGT-functional V segments, including TRBV6-2 and TRBV6-3, could not be told apart with the 87-base-pair reads, so those segments were excluded. The cohort was sequenced for TCR beta chains only, and without alpha or paired-chain data the features that could be detected were limited. V-gene and J-gene trimming of TCR beta chains was associated with a missense DCLRE1C variant in a later genetic analysis, and the association was replicated in an independent cohort. In the study, 164 TCR beta chains were listed as associated with cytomegalovirus. A later analysis found that most CMV-associated TCR beta chains appeared HLA-restricted, with HLA associations seemingly driven largely by CMV exposure. Most TCR sequences were observed very rarely across donors, whereas some public TCRs were present in many individuals. Immune exposure information for the cohort was limited to CMV serostatus. In a later analysis, TCR association rates were found to vary across HLA loci, with the most associated TCRs seen for DRB1 alleles and the fewest for HLA-C alleles. Strong co-occurrence of HLA alleles, especially DR and DQ, made assigning TCR associations to individual alleles difficult.

The sequenced sample was PBMCs. The receptor chain draws on TRBV6-1 and TRBJ2-1; the D gene is perhaps TRBD1, from 5 matching bases. The receptor comes from a woman in her thirties or forties in good health and CMV-seropositive. The DNA sequence is given as TGTGCCAGCAGCCCTGCAGGGTGGGACAATGAGCAGTTCTTC. Translation gives CASSPAGWDNEQFF.